This T cell receptor (beta chain) was recovered during a study of shared clonotypes between healthy human individuals. Terminally differentiated effector memory CD45RA+ cells were excluded from the naive CD8 cells, which were CD45RO-negative and positively selected for CCR7. Data came from immunoSEQ multiplex PCR; TCRdb stores just in-frame clones and leaves some out. The table records millions of clones, just over 90% of them present only once. The CDR3 runs 16 residues. Germline CDR1 PRHDT, CDR2 FYEKMQ (reference sequence). The ends lost 3 bases at V and 3 bases at J; junction bases unmatched: 6. This TCR derives from a young man in good health. Some clones in this sample may be carry-over from other donors' samples. V is TRBV13 and J is TRBJ2-7, with TRBD2 matching over 12 bases. The material sequenced was naive CD8+ T cells from PBMCs. The CDR3 sequence: CASSFWTSGKDYEQYF. In DNA, the CDR3 is TGTGCCAGCAGCTTCTGGACTAGCGGGAAGGACTACGAGCAGTACTTC.